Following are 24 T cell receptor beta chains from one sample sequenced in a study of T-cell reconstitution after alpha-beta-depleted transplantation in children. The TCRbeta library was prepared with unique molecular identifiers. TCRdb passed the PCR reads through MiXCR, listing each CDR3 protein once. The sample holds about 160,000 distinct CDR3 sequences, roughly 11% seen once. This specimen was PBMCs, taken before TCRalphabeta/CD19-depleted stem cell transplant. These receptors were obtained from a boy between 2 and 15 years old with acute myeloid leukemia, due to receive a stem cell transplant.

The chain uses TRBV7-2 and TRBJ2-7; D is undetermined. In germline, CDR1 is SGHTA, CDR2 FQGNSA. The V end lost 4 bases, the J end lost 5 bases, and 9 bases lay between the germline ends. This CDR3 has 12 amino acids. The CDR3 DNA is TGTGCCAGCAGCTCGTCCAGGAACGAGCAGTACTTC. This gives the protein CASSSSRNEQYF.

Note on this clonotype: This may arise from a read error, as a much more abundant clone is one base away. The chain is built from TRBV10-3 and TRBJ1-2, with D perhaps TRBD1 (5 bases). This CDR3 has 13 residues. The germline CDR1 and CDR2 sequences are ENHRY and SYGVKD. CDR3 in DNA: TGTGCCATCAGTGAGTCGGCAGGGATCGACTACCCCTTC. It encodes CAISESAGIDYPF.

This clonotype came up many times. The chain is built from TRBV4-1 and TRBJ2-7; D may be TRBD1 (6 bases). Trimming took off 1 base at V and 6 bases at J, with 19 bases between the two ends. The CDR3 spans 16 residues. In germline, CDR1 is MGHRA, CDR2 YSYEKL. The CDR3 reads CASSQGGRAGEREQYF. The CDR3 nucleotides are TGCGCCAGCAGCCAAGGGGGTCGGGCAGGGGAACGCGAGCAGTACTTC.

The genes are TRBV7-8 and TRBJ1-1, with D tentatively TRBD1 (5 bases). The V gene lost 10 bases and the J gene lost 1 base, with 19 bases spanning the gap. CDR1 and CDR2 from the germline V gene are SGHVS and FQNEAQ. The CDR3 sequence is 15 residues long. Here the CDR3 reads CATILVGARNTEAFF. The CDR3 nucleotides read TGTGCCACGATTTTAGTAGGGGCTAGGAACACTGAAGCTTTCTTT.

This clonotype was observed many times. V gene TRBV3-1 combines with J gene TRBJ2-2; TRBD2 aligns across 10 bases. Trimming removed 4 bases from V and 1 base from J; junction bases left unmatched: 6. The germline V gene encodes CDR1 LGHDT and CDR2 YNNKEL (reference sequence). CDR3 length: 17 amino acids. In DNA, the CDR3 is TGTGCCAGCAGCCCAGGACTAGCGGTTATGAACACCGGGGAGCTGTTTTTT. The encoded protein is CASSPGLAVMNTGELFF.

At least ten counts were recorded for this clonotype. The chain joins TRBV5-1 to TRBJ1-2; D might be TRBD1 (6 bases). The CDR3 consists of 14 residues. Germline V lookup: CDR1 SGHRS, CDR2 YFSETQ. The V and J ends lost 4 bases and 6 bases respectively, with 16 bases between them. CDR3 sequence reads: CASSDPRAGDGYTF. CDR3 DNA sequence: TGCGCCAGCAGCGATCCTCGGGCAGGGGATGGCTACACCTTC.

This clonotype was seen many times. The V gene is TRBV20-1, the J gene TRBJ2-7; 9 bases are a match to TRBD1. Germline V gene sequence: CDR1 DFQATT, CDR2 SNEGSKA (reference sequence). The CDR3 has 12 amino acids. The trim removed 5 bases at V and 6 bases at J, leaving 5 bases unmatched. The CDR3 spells CSAARDRAEQYF. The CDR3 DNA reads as TGCAGTGCTGCCCGGGACAGGGCCGAGCAGTACTTC.

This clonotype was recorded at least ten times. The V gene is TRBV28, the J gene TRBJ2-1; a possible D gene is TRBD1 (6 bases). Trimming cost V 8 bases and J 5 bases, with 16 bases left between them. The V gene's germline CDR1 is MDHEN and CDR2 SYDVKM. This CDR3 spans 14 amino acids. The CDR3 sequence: CASQPYRDHNEQFF. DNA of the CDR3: TGTGCCAGCCAACCCTACAGGGATCACAATGAGCAGTTCTTC.

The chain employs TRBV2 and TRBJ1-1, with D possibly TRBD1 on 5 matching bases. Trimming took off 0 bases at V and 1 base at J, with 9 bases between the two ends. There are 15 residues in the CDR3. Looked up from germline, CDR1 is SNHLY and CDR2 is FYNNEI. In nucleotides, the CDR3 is TGTGCCAGCAGTGAAGCACCTCAGGGGAACACTGAAGCTTTCTTT. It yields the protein CASSEAPQGNTEAFF. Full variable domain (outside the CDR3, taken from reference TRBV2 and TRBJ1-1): EPEVTQTPSHQVTQMGQEVILRCVPISNHLYFYWYRQILGQKVEFLVSFYNNEISEKSEIFDDQFSVERPDGSNFTLKIRSTKLEDSAMYFCASSEAPQGNTEAFFGQGTRLTVV.

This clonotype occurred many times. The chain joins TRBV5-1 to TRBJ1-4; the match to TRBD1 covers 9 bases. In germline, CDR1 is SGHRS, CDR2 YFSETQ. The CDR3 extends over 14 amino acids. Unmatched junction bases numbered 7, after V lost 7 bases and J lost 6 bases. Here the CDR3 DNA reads TGCGCCAGCGGATCCGGGGACAGGGATGAAAAACTGTTTTTT. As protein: CASGSGDRDEKLFF.

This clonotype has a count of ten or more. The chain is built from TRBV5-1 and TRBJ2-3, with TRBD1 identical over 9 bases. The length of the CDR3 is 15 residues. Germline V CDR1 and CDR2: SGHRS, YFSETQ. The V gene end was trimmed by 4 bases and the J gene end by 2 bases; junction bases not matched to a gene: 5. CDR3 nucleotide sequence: TGCGCCAGCAGCCTGGACAGGGGAGACACAGATACGCAGTATTTT. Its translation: CASSLDRGDTDTQYF.

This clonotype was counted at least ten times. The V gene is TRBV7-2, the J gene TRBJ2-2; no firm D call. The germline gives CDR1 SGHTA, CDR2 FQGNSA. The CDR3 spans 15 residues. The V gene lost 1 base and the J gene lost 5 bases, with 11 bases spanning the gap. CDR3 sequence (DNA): TGTGCCAGCAGCTTAGTCGGGTCCCCGACCGGGGAGCTGTTTTTT. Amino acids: CASSLVGSPTGELFF.

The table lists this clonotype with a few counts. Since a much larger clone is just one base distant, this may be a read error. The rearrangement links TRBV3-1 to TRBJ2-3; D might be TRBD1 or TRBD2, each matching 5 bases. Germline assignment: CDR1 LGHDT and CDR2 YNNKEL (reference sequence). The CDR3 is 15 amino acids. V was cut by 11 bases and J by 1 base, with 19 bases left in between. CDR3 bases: TGTGCCTGCTCGCCGGGGCTAGGACGCACAGATACGCAGTATTTT. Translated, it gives CACSPGLGRTDTQYF.

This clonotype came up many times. This chain's CDR3 is CSARDGRINEQFF. The CDR3 DNA reads TGCAGTGCTAGAGATGGTCGGATCAATGAGCAGTTCTTC. This chain connects TRBV20-1 to TRBJ2-1; D unresolved. This CDR3 has 13 amino acids. The V end lost 0 bases, the J end lost 6 bases, and 9 bases lay between the germline ends. Germline values: CDR1 DFQATT, CDR2 SNEGSKA (reference sequence).

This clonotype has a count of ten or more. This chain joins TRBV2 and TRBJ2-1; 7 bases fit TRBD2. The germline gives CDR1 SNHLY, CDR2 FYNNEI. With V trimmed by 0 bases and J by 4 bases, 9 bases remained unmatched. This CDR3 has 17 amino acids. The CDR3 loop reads CASSEADGLAEYNEQFF. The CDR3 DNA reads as TGTGCCAGCAGTGAAGCGGATGGCCTAGCGGAATACAATGAGCAGTTCTTC.

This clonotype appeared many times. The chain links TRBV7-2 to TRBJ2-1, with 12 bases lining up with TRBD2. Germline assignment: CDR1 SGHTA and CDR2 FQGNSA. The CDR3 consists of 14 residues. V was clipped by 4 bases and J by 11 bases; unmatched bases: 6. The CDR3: CASSSGTSGSKQFF. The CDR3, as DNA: TGTGCCAGCAGCTCCGGGACTAGCGGGTCCAAGCAGTTCTTC. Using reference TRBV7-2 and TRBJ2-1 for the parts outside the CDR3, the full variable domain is GAGVSQSPSNKVTEKGKDVELRCDPISGHTALYWYRQSLGQGLEFLIYFQGNSAPDKSGLPSDRFSAERTGGSVSTLTIQRTQQEDSAVYLCASSSGTSGSKQFFGPGTRLTVL.

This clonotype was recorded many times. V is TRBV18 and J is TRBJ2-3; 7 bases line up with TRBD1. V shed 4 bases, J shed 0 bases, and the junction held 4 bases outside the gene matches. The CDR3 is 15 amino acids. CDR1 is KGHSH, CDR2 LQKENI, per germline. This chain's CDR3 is CASSRGQPSTDTQYF. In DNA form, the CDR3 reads TGTGCCAGCTCACGGGGACAGCCGAGCACAGATACGCAGTATTTT.

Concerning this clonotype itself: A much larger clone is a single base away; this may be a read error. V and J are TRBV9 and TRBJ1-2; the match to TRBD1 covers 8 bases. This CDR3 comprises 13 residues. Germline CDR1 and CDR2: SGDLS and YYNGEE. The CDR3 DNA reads TGTGCCAGCAGTTGGGGACAGGACTATGGCTACCCCTTC. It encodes CASSWGQDYGYPF.

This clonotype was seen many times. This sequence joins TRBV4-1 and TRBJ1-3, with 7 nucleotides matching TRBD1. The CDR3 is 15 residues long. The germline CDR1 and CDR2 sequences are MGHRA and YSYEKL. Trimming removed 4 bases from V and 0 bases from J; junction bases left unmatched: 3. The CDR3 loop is CASSLRQGSGNTIYF. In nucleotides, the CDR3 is TGCGCCAGCAGCCTTAGACAGGGCTCTGGAAACACCATATATTTT.

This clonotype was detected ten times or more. The CDR3 DNA is TGTGCCAGCAGCTGGGGACAGGAAGGCACTGAAGCTTTCTTT. The encoded protein is CASSWGQEGTEAFF. The chain carries TRBV7-9 and TRBJ1-1; 8 positions agree with TRBD1. CDR1 SEHNR and CDR2 FQNEAQ come from the germline V gene (reference sequence). The CDR3 contains 14 residues. Trimming at V came to 4 bases and at J to 4 bases, leaving 5 bases not matched to a gene.

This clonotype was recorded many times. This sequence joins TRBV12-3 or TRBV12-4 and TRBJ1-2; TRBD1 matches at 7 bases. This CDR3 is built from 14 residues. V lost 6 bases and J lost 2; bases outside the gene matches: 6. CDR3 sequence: CASSLQGSNYGYTF. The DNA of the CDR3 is TGTGCCAGCAGCCTACAGGGGTCAAACTATGGCTACACCTTC.

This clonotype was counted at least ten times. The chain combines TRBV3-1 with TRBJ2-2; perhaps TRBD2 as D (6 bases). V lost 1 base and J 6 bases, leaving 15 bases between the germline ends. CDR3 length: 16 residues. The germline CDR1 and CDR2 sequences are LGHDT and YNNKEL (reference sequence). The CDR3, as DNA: TGTGCCAGCAGCCAAGGGGACTCCAGAGTATCCGGGGAGCTGTTTTTT. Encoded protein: CASSQGDSRVSGELFF.

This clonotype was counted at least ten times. CDR3 loop: CASSPTYEQYF. CDR3 coding DNA: TGTGCCAGCAGCCCCACCTACGAGCAGTACTTC. The chain uses TRBV28 and TRBJ2-7; no definite D call. The CDR3 extends over 11 amino acids. The germline V gene has CDR1 MDHEN and CDR2 SYDVKM. The V gene lost 6 bases and the J gene lost 2 bases, with 5 bases spanning the gap.

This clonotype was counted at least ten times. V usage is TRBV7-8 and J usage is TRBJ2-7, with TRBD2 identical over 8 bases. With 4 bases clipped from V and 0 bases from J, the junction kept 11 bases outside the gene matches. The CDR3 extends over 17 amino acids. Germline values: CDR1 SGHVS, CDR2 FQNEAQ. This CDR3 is CASSSRELSGVSYEQYF. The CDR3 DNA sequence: TGTGCCAGCAGCTCAAGGGAACTTAGCGGGGTCTCCTACGAGCAGTACTTC.